This T cell receptor beta chain was profiled in a study of response to subunit inactivated influenza vaccine. Broader study findings: It was the authors' suggestion that each seasonal influenza vaccination recruits few new T cells.

As concerns this clonotype: No antigen is known for it.

A single record per CDR3 protein comes from TCRdb applying MiXCR to the RT-PCR reads. The sample contains 710,000 or so distinct CDR3 sequences, more than 15% of which appear only once. The CDR3 has 14 residues. With 6 bases removed from V and 1 base from J, the gap between germline ends came to 9 bases. Per the germline V gene, CDR1 is MNHEY and CDR2 is SMNVEV (reference sequence). This chain uses TRBV27 with TRBJ2-2, with D hard to call. Sequencing used PBMCs from blood, obtained about 12 days after vaccination. This clonotype was obtained from a man aged 45-65 years who received an inactivated influenza vaccine. The CDR3 sequence is CASSQLWNTGELFF. CDR3 sequence (DNA): TGTGCCAGCAGCCAACTCTGGAACACCGGGGAGCTGTTTTTT.